These T cell receptor beta chains were read from a single sample in a study of Siglec-9 on CD8 T cells in melanoma. Only in-frame clones appear in the TCRdb table, and some are missing; sequencing was by immunoSEQ multiplex PCR. The sample yields almost 30,000 clones, about 80% seen once. Sequencing used Siglec-9- CD8+ T cells sorted from blood. Receptors originate from a human donor in good health. The CDR3 runs from the conserved cysteine through the conserved F or W. A D gene is named only where the DNA matches it firmly.

13 TRBJ1-2 TRBV30 - CASEVGAGNGYTF
12 TRBJ1-2 TRBV29-1 - CSVEREDYGYTF
14 TRBJ1-1 TRBV5-5 - CASLTTGWGTEAFF
12 TRBJ1-2 TRBV6-5 TRBD1 CASSGTGVSYTF
13 TRBJ1-4 TRBV5-4 - CASSLWQNEKLFF
15 TRBJ2-1 TRBV7-2 TRBD2 CASSPTSGPYNEQFF
13 TRBJ1-1 TRBV27 TRBD1 CASSWSGGTEAFF
17 TRBJ2-1 TRBV7-2 TRBD2 CASSSRQRGSSYNEQFF
13 TRBJ2-7 TRBV7-9 - CASSLRDSYEQYF
13 TRBJ2-1 TRBV19 TRBD2 CASNSGGYNEQFF
13 TRBJ1-1 TRBV29-1 - CSVEEGGNTEAFF
13 TRBJ1-1 TRBV11-3 - CASSLSVDTEAFF
12 TRBJ1-1 TRBV11-2 - CASSPRNTEAFF
15 TRBJ2-5 TRBV6-6 TRBD2 CASSPLAGGQETQYF
12 TRBJ2-7 TRBV7-6 - CASSSLSGEQYF
18 TRBJ2-6 TRBV11-2 TRBD1 CASSFGQGYPSGANVLTF
11 TRBJ1-6 TRBV20-1 - CSASETLPLHF
14 TRBJ1-1 TRBV4-1 - CASSLGPANTEAFF
17 TRBJ2-3 TRBV5-6 TRBD2 CASSSSRLRELADTQYF
15 TRBJ1-1 TRBV6-5 - CASRPAGGPNTEAFF
12 TRBJ2-1 TRBV5-4 - CASSFLGPEQFF
11 TRBJ2-1 TRBV28 - CASSWGNEQFF
14 TRBJ1-1 TRBV2 TRBD1 CASTPDRGGTEAFF
10 TRBJ1-6 TRBV5-8 - CASFAEPLHF
15 TRBJ1-1 TRBV19 - CATTRGSVMNTEAFF
14 TRBJ2-1 TRBV19 - CASSKPSSYNEQFF
14 TRBJ1-1 TRBV2 - CASSVSVLDTEAFF
16 TRBJ2-5 TRBV5-1 - CASSLVGSGGLETQYF
15 TRBJ2-1 TRBV6-5 - CASSLNRVPGNEQFF
14 TRBJ1-4 TRBV19 - CASSIVSQPEKLFF
15 TRBJ2-3 TRBV18 TRBD2 CASSPRGREGDTQYF
16 TRBJ1-5 TRBV10-3 - CATMTPGDHSNQPQHF
13 TRBJ1-2 TRBV19 - CASSPKTGWGYTF
13 TRBJ1-2 TRBV27 - CASSFESNYGYTF
14 TRBJ2-5 TRBV12-5 - CASGYGDPGETQYF
16 TRBJ1-3 TRBV7-6 - CASSFVTPDRGNTIYF
14 TRBJ2-1 TRBV27 - CASSVESSYNEQFF
19 TRBJ2-1 TRBV4-1 TRBD2 CASSQEKLAGFGGYNEQFF
15 TRBJ2-6 TRBV19 - CASSWEISGANVLTF
16 TRBJ2-3 TRBV4-2 TRBD2 CASSPPAGGITDTQYF
15 TRBJ1-2 TRBV27 TRBD1 CASSSSDRVFYGYTF
15 TRBJ1-2 TRBV9 - CASSVAAGMMYGYTF
18 TRBJ2-1 TRBV27 - CASSLSRGFPRSENEQFF
16 TRBJ2-1 TRBV2 TRBD2 CASKGIGTSGYNEQFF
15 TRBJ2-3 TRBV9 TRBD1 CASSVDGTGADTQYF
14 TRBJ2-3 TRBV4-1 TRBD2 CASSQGLAGDTQYF
14 TRBJ1-5 TRBV6-5 TRBD1 CASSAGQGYQPQHF
13 TRBJ1-1 TRBV5-4 - CASSLGGNTEAFF
13 TRBJ2-1 TRBV7-9 - CASRIPGSNEQFF
14 TRBJ2-6 TRBV19 - CASSPGPGANVLTF
12 TRBJ2-1 TRBV29-1 - CSAGTGNNEQFF
14 TRBJ1-5 TRBV9 - CASSATLGNQPQHF
19 TRBJ2-5 TRBV7-6 - CASSLTKRGGRDVQETQYF
15 TRBJ1-6 TRBV7-9 - CASSLGRAGNSPLHF
15 TRBJ1-4 TRBV10-3 - CAISELWGIGEKLFF
14 TRBJ1-1 TRBV28 - CASSFEQTNTEAFF
18 TRBJ2-3 TRBV27 - CASSPQILRGPFTDTQYF
15 TRBJ2-2 TRBV7-9 - CASSSKWGVTGELFF